This T cell receptor (beta chain) comes out of a study of T cell responses to AZD1222 COVID-19 vaccine. Overall study findings and caveats: At baseline, seropositivity was found in only five or six AZD1222 recipients. Among spike-specific TCRs, nearly half reportedly target unmutated variant regions.

The data were produced by immunoSEQ multiplex PCR, yet TCRdb's version contains in-frame clones alone and is incomplete. The profile covers 150,000 to 200,000 clones, with just under 90% appearing a single time and about 4.3% taken by the ten largest. From germline, CDR1 is SGHTA and CDR2 FQGNSA. The CDR3 loop spans 15 amino acids. The V gene lost 1 base and the J gene lost 5 bases, with 14 bases spanning the gap. On this clone: The target antigen is unknown.

The TCR comes from an adult who received the MenACWY meningococcal vaccine as a control. The sample consisted of peripheral blood, taken 28 days after the second dose of the MenACWY control vaccine. The J gene is TRBJ1-1, the V gene TRBV7-2; D possibly corresponds to TRBD1 (5 bases). The CDR3 protein is CASSLEGVARTEAFF. CDR3 coding DNA: TGTGCCAGCAGCTTAGAAGGGGTAGCGAGAACTGAAGCTTTCTTT.